This T cell receptor (beta chain) was obtained from a study of shared clonotypes between healthy human individuals. This clone has just one count. Naive CD8 populations comprised CD45RO-negative cells positively selected for CCR7, excluding terminally differentiated effector memory CD45RA+ cells. Produced via immunoSEQ multiplex PCR; TCRdb's table is partial and in-frame only. The sample has more than 600,000 clones, around 92% seen once. Sequenced input: naive CD8+ T cells sorted from blood. The TCR comes from a man younger than 45 in good health.

CDR3 sequence reads: CASSAQGDTDTQYF. The CDR3 nucleotides are TGTGCCAGCAGCGCGCAGGGGGACACAGATACGCAGTATTTT. V usage is TRBV9 and J usage is TRBJ2-3, with 7 bases matching TRBD1. The CDR3 covers 14 residues. The V segment lost 3 bases and the J segment 2 bases; nucleotides outside the gene matches: 3. CDR1 and CDR2 (germline): SGDLS, YYNGEE.